This entry lists 15 T cell receptor beta chains sequenced from one sample in a study of OX40 agonist ivuxolimab in advanced cancers. Libraries were prepared by immunoSEQ multiplex PCR; TCRdb keeps only in-frame clonotypes and omits some of them. Of tens of thousands of clones listed, approximately 80% are singletons. This specimen consisted of CD4+ or CD8+ T cells sorted from blood, obtained in a trial of the OX40 agonist ivuxolimab. The origin of the receptors is an adult with an advanced solid tumor such as melanoma, head and neck, liver or kidney cancer.

The rearrangement joins TRBV30 to TRBJ2-3, with 14 bases fitting TRBD2. Per germline, CDR1 GTSNPN and CDR2 SVGIG (reference sequence). Trimming at V came to 1 base and at J to 3 bases, leaving 3 bases not matched to a gene. The CDR3 is 16 residues long. The CDR3 here is CAWSAGTSGGTDTQYF. The CDR3 nucleotides are TGTGCCTGGAGTGCCGGGACTAGCGGGGGTACAGATACGCAGTATTTT. Combining the CDR3 with reference TRBV30 and TRBJ2-3 gives the whole variable domain SQTIHQWPATLVQPVGSPLSLECTVEGTSNPNLYWYRQAAGRGLQLLFYSVGIGQISSEVPQNLSASRPQDRQFILSSKKLLLSDSGFYLCAWSAGTSGGTDTQYFGPGTRLTVL.

The chain has TRBV15 and TRBJ1-1; 8 positions match TRBD1. Looked up from germline, CDR1 is LNHNV and CDR2 is YYDKDF (reference sequence). The ends lost 1 base at V and 5 bases at J; junction bases unmatched: 12. CDR3 size: 17 residues. The CDR3 DNA is TGTGCCACCAGCAGAGGATTAGGACAGGGCGGGTTTACTGAAGCTTTCTTT. Its protein product is CATSRGLGQGGFTEAFF.

This sequence joins TRBV11-2 and TRBJ2-3, with D hard to call. This CDR3 region has 14 residues. V lost 1 base to trimming and J lost 5 bases, with 10 bases between them. CDR1 and CDR2 (germline): SGHAT, FQNNGV. CDR3 region: CASSLAGFGDTQYF. CDR3 bases: TGTGCCAGCAGCTTAGCAGGATTCGGAGATACGCAGTATTTT.

The chain links TRBV7-2 to TRBJ1-1, with TRBD1 matching 7 bases. CDR3 length: 17 amino acids. Germline CDR1 reads SGHTA; CDR2 reads FQGNSA. The ends lost 5 bases at V and 4 bases at J; junction bases unmatched: 16. The chain's CDR3 is CASSPNGDRVLITEAFF. The CDR3 DNA sequence: TGTGCCAGCAGCCCCAACGGGGACAGAGTATTAATCACTGAAGCTTTCTTT.

V usage is TRBV11-2 and J usage is TRBJ1-5, with TRBD1 matching over 8 bases. The CDR3 contains 15 residues. V lost 1 base and J lost 4; bases outside the gene matches: 3. Per the germline V gene, CDR1 is SGHAT and CDR2 is FQNNGV. CDR3 DNA sequence: TGTGCCAGCAGCTTAGGGACAGGGTGGAATCAGCCCCAGCATTTT. Encoded protein: CASSLGTGWNQPQHF.

This chain links TRBV6-4 with TRBJ2-7, with a weak D call TRBD1 (5 bases). Germline V gene sequence: CDR1 MRHNA, CDR2 SNTAGT. Trimming took off 6 bases at V and 1 base at J, with 25 bases between the two ends. CDR3 length: 18 amino acids. The CDR3 region is CASSDMTVFYRRSYEQYV. In DNA form, the CDR3 reads TGTGCCAGCAGCGATATGACAGTGTTCTACCGCCGATCCTACGAGCAGTACGTC.

The chain joins TRBV28 to TRBJ2-2; 10 nucleotides agree with TRBD1. CDR3 length: 15 residues. Germline V CDR1 and CDR2: MDHEN, SYDVKM. J lost 9 bases, V lost 5 bases, and 9 bases had no gene match. The CDR3: CASSRDRGGSRELFF. In DNA, the CDR3 is TGTGCCAGCAGTCGGGACAGGGGAGGGTCTAGGGAGCTGTTTTTT.

J is TRBJ2-5 and V is TRBV7-2, with TRBD1 identical over 10 bases. CDR1 and CDR2 (germline): SGHTA, FQGNSA. The CDR3 has 13 amino acids. J gave up 4 bases and V 4 bases, and 0 bases lay outside the gene matches. The CDR3 reads CASSWDRGETQYF. The CDR3 nucleotides are TGTGCCAGCAGCTGGGACAGGGGAGAGACCCAGTACTTC.

The chain has TRBV4-3 and TRBJ2-2, with D possibly TRBD1 on 5 matching bases. The V and J ends lost 2 bases and 1 base respectively, with 5 bases between them. Per the germline V gene, CDR1 is LGHNA and CDR2 is YSLEER. CDR3 length: 14 residues. Here the CDR3 DNA reads TGCGCCAGCAGCCAACAGGGGAACACCGGGGAGCTGTTTTTT. It translates to CASSQQGNTGELFF.

The genes are TRBV7-9 and TRBJ2-6; 7 nucleotides align to TRBD1. Trimming at V came to 5 bases and at J to 5 bases, leaving 6 bases not matched to a gene. This CDR3 has 15 amino acids. Germline V lookup: CDR1 SEHNR, CDR2 FQNEAQ (reference sequence). CDR3 loop: CASSRQGPRANVLTF. The CDR3 DNA follows: TGTGCCAGCAGCCGACAGGGTCCTAGGGCCAACGTCCTGACTTTC.

This sequence joins TRBV15 and TRBJ2-1, with unresolved D. This CDR3 region has 15 residues. The V end was cut by 0 bases, the J end by 2 bases, with 8 bases between. Germline assignment: CDR1 LNHNV and CDR2 YYDKDF (reference sequence). The CDR3 region has the DNA TGTGCCACCAGCAGAGAACAGATCCCCTACAATGAGCAGTTCTTC. This encodes CATSREQIPYNEQFF.

This clone appeared a single time. The V gene is TRBV7-3, the J gene TRBJ2-2, with TRBD2 matching 7 bases. The trim removed 6 bases at V and 7 bases at J, leaving 8 bases unmatched. The germline V gene encodes CDR1 SGHTA and CDR2 FQGTGA. The CDR3 spans 14 residues. The CDR3 protein is CASRPSREGGELFF. The CDR3 coding sequence is TGTGCCAGCAGACCTTCTAGGGAGGGCGGGGAGCTGTTTTTT.

This rearrangement joins TRBV12-5 to TRBJ2-7; D is tentatively TRBD1 or TRBD2 (6 bases each). Germline CDR1 reads LGHNT; CDR2 reads FRNRAP. V was cut by 2 bases and J by 3 bases, with 14 bases left in between. The CDR3 extends over 15 amino acids. CDR3 bases: TGTGCTAGTGGTTTGCCCGGGGGCGGTTTCTACGAGCAGTACTTC. Its protein is CASGLPGGGFYEQYF.

V is TRBV5-1 and J is TRBJ2-7; D uncertain. V lost 0 bases to trimming and J lost 1 base, with 8 bases between them. The CDR3 runs 14 residues. CDR1 is SGHRS and CDR2 is YFSETQ in the germline V gene. CDR3 in amino acids: CASSLGRDSYEQYV. In nucleotides, the CDR3 is TGCGCCAGCAGCTTGGGAAGAGATTCCTACGAGCAGTACGTC.

This clone has only one observation. The rearrangement links TRBV28 to TRBJ1-4; no firm D call. Germline V gene data show CDR1 as MDHEN and CDR2 as SYDVKM. The V end was cut by 6 bases, the J end by 0 bases, with 11 bases between. The CDR3 spans 15 residues. The CDR3 spells CASRGWAATNEKLFF. CDR3 bases: TGTGCCAGCAGAGGGTGGGCAGCAACTAATGAAAAACTGTTTTTT. The entire variable domain, with the rest obtained from reference TRBV28 and TRBJ1-4, is as follows: DVKVTQSSRYLVKRTGEKVFLECVQDMDHENMFWYRQDPGLGLRLIYFSYDVKMKEKGDIPEGYSVSREKKERFSLILESASTNQTSMYLCASRGWAATNEKLFFGSGTQLSVL.